This passage covers 17 T cell receptor beta chains from one sample sequenced in a study of a mutant IDH1 vaccine in newly diagnosed glioma. Specified time point: baseline, week 1 (first vaccination visit). Treatment denoted: pre-vaccination baseline after standard-of-care therapy. Clones were read by immunoSEQ multiplex PCR, and TCRdb kept only the in-frame ones, dropping some. The sample includes around 99,000 clones, 80% of them seen just once. Source: PBMCs, taken from a glioma patient treated with radiotherapy, temozolomide or both. These receptors originate from a man aged 35-49 years with glioma.

V gene TRBV19 combines with J gene TRBJ2-7; D unresolved. Trimming took off 4 bases at V and 0 bases at J, with 13 bases between the two ends. CDR3 length: 15 amino acids. The V gene's germline CDR1 is LNHDA and CDR2 SQIVND (reference sequence). CDR3 loop: CASSTPLGRSYEQYF. The CDR3 DNA sequence: TGTGCCAGTAGTACCCCCCTCGGTCGCTCCTACGAGCAGTACTTC.

A note on this clone: An end of the junction does not agree with germline; a read error may underlie this. The chain carries TRBV6-5 and TRBJ2-3, with 8 bases identical to TRBD2. Germline V gene lookup returns CDR1 MNHEY and CDR2 SVGAGI. The CDR3 covers 13 residues. The CDR3 spells CASSPFGGAPRDF. In nucleotides, the CDR3 is TGTGCCAGCAGTCCTTTCGGGGGGGCCCCGCGGGATTTT.

The V call is TRBV7-2, the J call TRBJ2-3; 9 bases map to TRBD2. The trim removed 5 bases at V and 1 base at J, leaving 10 bases unmatched. From germline, CDR1 is SGHTA and CDR2 FQGNSA. The CDR3 contains 17 residues. This CDR3 reads CASSPLGPSGGTDTQYF. In nucleotides, the CDR3 is TGTGCCAGCAGCCCCTTGGGGCCTAGCGGGGGCACAGATACGCAGTATTTT.

This CDR3 is CASSVTKTNTGELFF. For the CDR3, the DNA is TGTGCCAGCAGCGTTACAAAAACGAACACCGGGGAGCTGTTTTTT. The J gene is TRBJ2-2, the V gene TRBV9; the D is unclear. With 2 bases removed from V and 0 bases from J, the gap between germline ends came to 8 bases. CDR1 is SGDLS and CDR2 is YYNGEE in the germline V gene. The CDR3 is 15 residues long.

The rearrangement links TRBV19 to TRBJ2-1, with 8 bases matching TRBD1. Per germline, CDR1 LNHDA and CDR2 SQIVND (reference sequence). The CDR3 is made up of 14 amino acids. V shed 7 bases and J 4 bases; nucleotides not matched to a gene: 6. Here the CDR3 DNA reads TGTGCCAGTAACTCAGGGGGCATGTACAATGAGCAGTTCTTC. Protein product: CASNSGGMYNEQFF.

The chain links TRBV28 to TRBJ2-7, with 8 bases identical to TRBD1. CDR3 length equals 17 residues. The germline V gene encodes CDR1 MDHEN and CDR2 SYDVKM. V trimming: 3 bases; J trimming: 7 bases; junction bases outside the gene matches: 17. CDR3 nucleotide sequence: TGTGCCAGCAGTTTCGAAAAATCGCGGCAGGGGGCTAGGGAGCAGTACTTC. Translation: CASSFEKSRQGAREQYF.

This sequence joins TRBV16 and TRBJ1-2; 10 nucleotides line up with TRBD1. This CDR3 spans 14 amino acids. V shed 1 base, J shed 8 bases, and the junction held 4 bases outside the gene matches. Per the germline V gene, CDR1 is KGHSY and CDR2 is FQNENV. The CDR3 nucleotides are TGTGCCAGCAGCCAATGGGACAGGGGAGGCGGCTACACCTTC. Residues: CASSQWDRGGGYTF.

V usage is TRBV5-1 and J usage is TRBJ2-5, with D possibly matching TRBD1 (6 bases). The CDR3 spans 16 residues. The germline V and J ends were trimmed by 4 bases and 9 bases, with 25 bases remaining between them. Per the germline V gene, CDR1 is SGHRS and CDR2 is YFSETQ. CDR3 sequence: CASSPKQGLGQSAQYF. CDR3 coding DNA: TGCGCCAGCAGCCCTAAACAGGGTCTCGGCCAGTCGGCCCAGTACTTC.

The chain couples TRBV30 to TRBJ1-2; 7 nucleotides agree with TRBD1. Germline V gene lookup returns CDR1 GTSNPN and CDR2 SVGIG (reference sequence). This CDR3 has 14 residues. V lost 5 bases to trimming and J lost 4 bases; unmatched junction nucleotides: 10. CDR3: CAWGKGALGYGYTF. CDR3 bases: TGTGCCTGGGGGAAGGGGGCGCTTGGCTATGGCTACACCTTC.

The chain recombines TRBV25-1 with TRBJ1-4; 9 bases align to TRBD1. CDR1 and CDR2 from the germline V gene are MGHDK and SYGVNS. The CDR3 sequence is 15 residues long. The ends lost 8 bases at V and 7 bases at J; junction bases unmatched: 11. This CDR3 reads CASGLQGANVEKLFF. The CDR3 region has the DNA TGTGCCAGCGGACTACAGGGGGCGAATGTTGAAAAACTGTTTTTT.

J is TRBJ1-5 and V is TRBV2; D gene ambiguous. CDR3 size: 13 residues. The V gene lost 6 bases and the J gene lost 4 bases, with 10 bases spanning the gap. Germline CDR1 SNHLY, CDR2 FYNNEI. The CDR3: CASRFQRNQPQHF. The CDR3 DNA reads as TGTGCCAGCAGGTTCCAGCGAAATCAGCCCCAGCATTTT.

V is TRBV7-8 and J is TRBJ2-5; D gene unclear. Trimming shortened V by 3 bases and J by 5 bases, and 16 bases separated the two germline ends. Germline values: CDR1 SGHVS, CDR2 FQNEAQ. The CDR3 loop spans 15 amino acids. The CDR3 spells CASSFSGSTTETQYF. Here the CDR3 DNA reads TGTGCCAGCAGCTTTAGTGGCAGCACTACTGAGACCCAGTACTTC.

The count of this clone is one. V usage is TRBV27 and J usage is TRBJ2-7; the D gene could be TRBD1 or TRBD2 (5 bases each). Trimming removed 3 bases at V and 3 bases at J, with 12 bases between. Germline V gene sequence: CDR1 MNHEY, CDR2 SMNVEV (reference sequence). There are 14 residues in the CDR3. DNA for the CDR3: TGTGCCAGCAGTTTGACCTGGGGGTACTACGAGCAGTACTTC. This encodes CASSLTWGYYEQYF.

V is TRBV14 and J is TRBJ2-4; D unresolved. V was clipped by 1 base and J by 0 bases, with 13 bases between them. This CDR3 spans 17 amino acids. Per the germline V gene, CDR1 is SGHDN and CDR2 is FVKESK. CDR3 nucleotides: TGTGCCAGCAGCCAAGGGCAGAAGGCCCCAGCCAAAAACATTCAGTACTTC. Protein product: CASSQGQKAPAKNIQYF.

This clone appeared a few times. This chain links TRBV5-4 with TRBJ2-7, with TRBD1 matching over 7 bases. V trimming: 3 bases; J trimming: 7 bases; junction bases outside the gene matches: 13. This CDR3 is built from 15 residues. Germline loops: CDR1 SGHNT, CDR2 YYREEE (reference sequence). This CDR3 reads CASSSTGPGFKEQYF. For the CDR3, the DNA is TGTGCCAGCAGCTCGACAGGGCCTGGATTTAAAGAGCAGTACTTC.

V and J are TRBV6-6 and TRBJ2-1; D is possibly TRBD2 (6 bases). The CDR3 is made up of 14 amino acids. Germline CDR1 is MNHNY and CDR2 is SVGAGI (reference sequence). Trimming took off 7 bases at V and 1 base at J, with 11 bases between the two ends. The CDR3, as DNA: TGTGCCAGCAACCCGGGAGTATCCTACAATGAGCAGTTCTTC. This translates into CASNPGVSYNEQFF.

The chain is built from TRBV7-9 and TRBJ2-7; D is unresolved. CDR3 size: 13 residues. Germline CDR1 and CDR2: SEHNR and FQNEAQ (reference sequence). The V and J ends lost 1 base and 0 bases respectively, with 4 bases between them. CDR3 DNA: TGTGCCAGCAGCTTAGACCGCTCCTACGAGCAGTACTTC. It yields the protein CASSLDRSYEQYF.